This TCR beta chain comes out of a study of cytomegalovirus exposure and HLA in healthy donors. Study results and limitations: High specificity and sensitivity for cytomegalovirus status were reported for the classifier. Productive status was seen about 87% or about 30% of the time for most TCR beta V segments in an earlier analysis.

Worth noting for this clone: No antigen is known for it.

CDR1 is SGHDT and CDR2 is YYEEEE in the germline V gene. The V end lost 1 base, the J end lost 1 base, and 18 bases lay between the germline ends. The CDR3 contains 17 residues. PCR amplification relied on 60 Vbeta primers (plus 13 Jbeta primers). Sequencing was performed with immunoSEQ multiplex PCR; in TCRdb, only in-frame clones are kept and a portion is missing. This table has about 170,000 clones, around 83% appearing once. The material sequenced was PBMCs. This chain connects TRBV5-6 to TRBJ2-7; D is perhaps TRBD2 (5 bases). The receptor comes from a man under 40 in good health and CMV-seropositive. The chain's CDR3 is CASSLFDGPGTSYEQYV. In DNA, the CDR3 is TGTGCCAGCAGCTTGTTTGATGGGCCGGGAACGTCCTACGAGCAGTACGTC.